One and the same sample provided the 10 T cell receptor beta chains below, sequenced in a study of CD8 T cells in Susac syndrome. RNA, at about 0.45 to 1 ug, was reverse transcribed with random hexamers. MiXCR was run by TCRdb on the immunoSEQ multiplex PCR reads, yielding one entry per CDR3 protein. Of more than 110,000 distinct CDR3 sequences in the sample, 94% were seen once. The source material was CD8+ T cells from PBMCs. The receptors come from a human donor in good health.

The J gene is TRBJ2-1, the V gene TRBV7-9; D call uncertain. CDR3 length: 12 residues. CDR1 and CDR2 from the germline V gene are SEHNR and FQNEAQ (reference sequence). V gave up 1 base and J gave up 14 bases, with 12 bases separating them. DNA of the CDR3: TGTGCCAGCAGCTTAGTCGCCGATCCCGAGTTCTTC. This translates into CASSLVADPEFF.

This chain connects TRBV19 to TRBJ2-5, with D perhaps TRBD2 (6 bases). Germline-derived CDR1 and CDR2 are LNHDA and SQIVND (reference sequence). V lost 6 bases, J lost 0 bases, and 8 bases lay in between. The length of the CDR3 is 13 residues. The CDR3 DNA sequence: TGTGCCAGTAGCGGGGGTAACCAAGAGACCCAGTACTTC. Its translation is CASSGGNQETQYF.

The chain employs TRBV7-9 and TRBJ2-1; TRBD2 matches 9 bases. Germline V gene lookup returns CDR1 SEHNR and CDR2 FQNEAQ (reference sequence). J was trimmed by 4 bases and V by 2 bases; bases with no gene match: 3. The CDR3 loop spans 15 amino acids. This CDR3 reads CASSLLREGYNEQFF. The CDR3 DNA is TGTGCCAGCAGCTTATTGCGGGAGGGATACAATGAGCAGTTCTTC.

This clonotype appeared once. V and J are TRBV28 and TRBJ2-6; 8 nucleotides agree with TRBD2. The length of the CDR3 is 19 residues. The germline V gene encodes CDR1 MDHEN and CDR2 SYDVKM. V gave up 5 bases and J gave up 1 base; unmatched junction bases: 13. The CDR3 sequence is CASSLPSDTGGSGANVLTF. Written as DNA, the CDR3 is TGTGCCAGCAGTCTCCCCTCGGACACGGGAGGGTCTGGGGCCAACGTCCTGACTTTC.

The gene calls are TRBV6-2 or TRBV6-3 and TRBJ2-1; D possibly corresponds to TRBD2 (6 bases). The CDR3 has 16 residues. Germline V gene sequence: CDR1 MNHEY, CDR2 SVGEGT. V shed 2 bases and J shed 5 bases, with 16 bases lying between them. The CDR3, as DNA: TGTGCCAGCAGTTACCCATCAGCGGGTTGGAACAATGAGCAGTTCTTC. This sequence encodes CASSYPSAGWNNEQFF.

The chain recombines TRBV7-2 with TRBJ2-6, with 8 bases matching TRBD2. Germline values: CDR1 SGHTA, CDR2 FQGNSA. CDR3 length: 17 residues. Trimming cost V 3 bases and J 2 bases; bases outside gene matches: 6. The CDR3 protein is CASSLTGGPAGANVLTF. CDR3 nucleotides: TGTGCCAGCAGCTTGACGGGAGGGCCTGCTGGGGCCAACGTCCTGACTTTC.

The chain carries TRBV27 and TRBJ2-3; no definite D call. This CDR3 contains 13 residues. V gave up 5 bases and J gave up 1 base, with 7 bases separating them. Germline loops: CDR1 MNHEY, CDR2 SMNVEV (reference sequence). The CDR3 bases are TGTGCCAGCAGTCCCTATGGCACAGATACGCAGTATTTT. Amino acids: CASSPYGTDTQYF.

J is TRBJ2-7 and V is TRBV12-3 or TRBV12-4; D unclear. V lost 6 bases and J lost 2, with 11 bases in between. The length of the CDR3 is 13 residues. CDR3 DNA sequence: TGTGCCAGCAGCCCGAATCCTACCTACGAGCAGTACTTC. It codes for CASSPNPTYEQYF.

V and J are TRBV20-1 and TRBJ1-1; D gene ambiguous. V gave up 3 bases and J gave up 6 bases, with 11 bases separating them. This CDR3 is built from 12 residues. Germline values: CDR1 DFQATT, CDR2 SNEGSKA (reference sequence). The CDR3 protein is CSASRPGAEAFF. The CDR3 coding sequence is TGCAGTGCTAGTCGACCCGGGGCTGAAGCTTTCTTT.

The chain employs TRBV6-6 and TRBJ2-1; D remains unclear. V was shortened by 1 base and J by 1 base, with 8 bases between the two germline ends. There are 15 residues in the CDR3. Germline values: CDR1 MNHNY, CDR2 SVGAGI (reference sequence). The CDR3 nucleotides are TGTGCCAGCAGTTACTACCTAGGGTCCTACAATGAGCAGTTCTTC. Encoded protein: CASSYYLGSYNEQFF.